This entry lists 8 T cell receptor beta chains sequenced from one sample in a study of somatic mutations in cytotoxic T cells in rheumatoid arthritis. Sequenced by immunoSEQ multiplex PCR; TCRdb stores in-frame clones only, minus some. Of some 17,000 clones listed, around 80% are singletons. The sample comprised CD8+ T cells sorted from blood. The origin of the receptors is an adult with rheumatoid arthritis.

CDR3 DNA: TGTGCCAGCAGTGAGCCAGGGGGGGGGCTTGATACGCAGTATTTT. Amino acid sequence: CASSEPGGGLDTQYF. The chain uses TRBV6-1 and TRBJ2-3; D could derive from TRBD1 or TRBD2 (7 bases each). Trimming pared 3 bases from V and 6 bases from J, leaving 16 bases between. CDR3 length: 15 residues. Germline loops: CDR1 MNHNS, CDR2 SASEGT.

The chain carries TRBV23-1 and TRBJ1-5, with 11 bases that match TRBD1. TRBV23-1 is marked as an open reading frame, function uncertain. The CDR3 is made up of 16 amino acids. V trimming: 2 bases; J trimming: 7 bases; junction bases outside the gene matches: 7. CDR3 in amino acids: CASSQLDRGPGQPQHF. CDR3 coding DNA: TGCGCCAGCAGTCAACTGGACAGGGGGCCAGGACAGCCCCAGCATTTT.

A few counts support this clone. CDR3 loop: CAISEGEGAASPLHF. The CDR3 region has the DNA TGTGCCATCAGTGAAGGGGAAGGGGCGGCCTCACCCCTCCACTTT. V and J are TRBV10-3 and TRBJ1-6, with D possibly being TRBD1 (5 bases). The germline V gene encodes CDR1 ENHRY and CDR2 SYGVKD. Trimming took 3 bases from V and 10 from J, leaving 16 bases between them. CDR3 length: 15 amino acids.

The count of this clone is one. This chain uses TRBV27 with TRBJ2-7; 9 bases are a match to TRBD1. This CDR3 comprises 17 residues. Germline lookup yields CDR1 MNHEY and CDR2 SMNVEV (reference sequence). The V and J ends lost 3 bases and 4 bases, in that order; junction bases with no gene match: 13. The CDR3 coding sequence is TGTGCCAGCAGTTTTTCAGCGGGGAACAGGGGGCTTTACGAGCAGTACTTC. Residues: CASSFSAGNRGLYEQYF.

The genes are TRBV15 and TRBJ2-1, with TRBD1 matching 9 bases. Germline values: CDR1 LNHNV, CDR2 YYDKDF (reference sequence). The CDR3 is 16 amino acids. J was trimmed by 7 bases and V by 3 bases; bases with no gene match: 10. The CDR3 DNA reads TGTGCCACCAGCAGGGGGTCCCGGGACAGGGAAAATGAGCAGTTCTTC. Translation: CATSRGSRDRENEQFF.

The rearrangement links TRBV10-2 to TRBJ2-3, with 12 nucleotides matching TRBD2. Germline V lookup: CDR1 WSHSY, CDR2 SAAADI. After removal of 5 bases from V and 4 bases from J, the junction contained 4 bases not matched to a gene. The CDR3 is made up of 15 amino acids. Written as DNA, the CDR3 is TGCGCCAGCAGTTGGACTAGCGGGGAGGCAGATACGCAGTATTTT. Translated: CASSWTSGEADTQYF.

The chain is built from TRBV12-5 and TRBJ2-3; tentatively, D is TRBD1 or TRBD2 (5 bases each). The CDR3 extends over 14 amino acids. The V gene lost 6 bases and the J gene lost 8 bases, with 18 bases spanning the gap. Germline CDR1 LGHNT, CDR2 FRNRAP. The CDR3 loop is CASGPPSGPGTQYF. The CDR3 DNA follows: TGTGCTAGTGGCCCCCCCTCGGGGCCAGGTACGCAGTATTTT.

The rearrangement links TRBV29-1 to TRBJ2-7, with 10 bases lining up with TRBD1. V lost 0 bases to trimming and J lost 3 bases; unmatched junction nucleotides: 5. The CDR3 has 15 amino acids. Per the germline V gene, CDR1 is SQVTM and CDR2 is ANQGSEA. This CDR3 is CSVEEGTGVFYEQYF. The CDR3 DNA sequence: TGCAGCGTTGAAGAGGGGACAGGGGTTTTCTACGAGCAGTACTTC.